This is a list of T cell receptor beta chains from one sample in a study of T cell therapy after organ transplantation. Profiled with immunoSEQ multiplex PCR; TCRdb holds only in-frame clones, not every one. The sample has about 2,200 clones; roughly nine tenths are singletons. Which antigens these TCRs recognize remains unknown. The sequencing here drew on CD8+ T cells from blood, taken before autologous CMV-specific T cell therapy. All receptors derive from a human patient who had received a solid organ transplant and had CMV disease. Each CDR3 is given with its conserved first and last residue. D genes are given only for firm matches. The size of a clone is reported for some rows only, either as once, few or many, or as a class for expanded clones.

J,D,V,size,DNA,CDR3
TRBJ2-2,TRBD1,TRBV5-1,once,TGCGCCAGCAGCAGCCGCGGGACAGGGGGTTTCGGGGAGCTGTTTTTT,CASSSRGTGGFGELFF
TRBJ2-7,TRBD2,TRBV28,.,TGTGCCAGCAGTTTAGGCGGGAGTCAAGACGAGCAGTACTTC,CASSLGGSQDEQYF
TRBJ2-5,TRBD1,TRBV5-4,.,TGTGCCAGCAGTTCCCCCGGGACAGAAGAGACCCAGTACTTC,CASSSPGTEETQYF
TRBJ2-7,TRBD2,TRBV5-4,.,TGTGCCAGCAGCATGGGGGGGAGCGGGTACTCCTACGAGCAGTACTTC,CASSMGGSGYSYEQYF
TRBJ2-7,TRBD1,TRBV27,.,TGTGCCAGCGGGAACAGGGGGCCTTACGAGCAGTACTTC,CASGNRGPYEQYF
TRBJ2-3,.,TRBV5-8,.,TGTGCCAGCAGGGGTGGCACAGATACGCAGTATTTT,CASRGGTDTQYF
TRBJ1-2,.,TRBV9,.,TGTGCCAGCAGCGTAATCGGGCAGGGAGGCTACACCTTC,CASSVIGQGGYTF
TRBJ1-1,.,TRBV4-3,.,TGCGCCAGCAGCCAAGATAGGGGACACAAGAACACTGAAGCTTTCTTT,CASSQDRGHKNTEAFF
TRBJ2-7,.,TRBV6-1,.,TGTGCCAGCAGTCTGGACGGCTCCTACGAGCAGTACTTC,CASSLDGSYEQYF
TRBJ2-7,.,TRBV11-2,.,TGTGCCAGCAGCGGGGATTACTCCTACGAGCAGTACTTC,CASSGDYSYEQYF
TRBJ2-5,.,TRBV27,.,TGTGCCGTCCGGGGAGTCTTGGAGACCCAGTACTTC,CAVRGVLETQYF
TRBJ1-1,.,TRBV4-3,few,TGCGCCAGCAGCCAAGAAGCGGAAACTGAAGCTTTCTTT,CASSQEAETEAFF
TRBJ2-6,.,TRBV10-2,.,TGCGCCAGCAGATCGGGACCGCTGCCCTCTGGGGCCAACGTCCTGACTTTC,CASRSGPLPSGANVLTF
TRBJ2-7,.,TRBV28,.,TGTGCCAGCAGTTTAAACGAGCAGTACTTC,CASSLNEQYF
TRBJ1-5,.,TRBV27,.,TGTACCAGCAGTCTGACGGCGGGCAATCAGCCCCAGCATTTT,CTSSLTAGNQPQHF
TRBJ1-2,.,TRBV7-9,once,TGTGCCAGCAGCTCCAACTATGGCTACACCTTC,CASSSNYGYTF
TRBJ1-2,.,TRBV10-3,.,TGTGCCATCACGGCCAGGGTCGATGGCTACACCTTC,CAITARVDGYTF